The 2 T cell receptor beta chains listed next were all sequenced from one sample in a study of CD8+CD57+ T cells in acquired aplastic anemia. Researchers used genomic DNA as the template to profile TCR beta VDJ and CDR3. Via MiXCR, TCRdb re-called the reads, giving one row per CDR3 protein. The sample comprises around 200,000 distinct CDR3 sequences, approximately 60% of which are singletons, and about three fifths rests with the top ten. Whoever was chosen for sequencing had shown CD8+CD57+ cell expansion by flow cytometry. Sequences were obtained from sorted CD4+, CD8+, or CD8+CD57+ T cells (not recorded which) from PBMCs. All receptors come from a human donor with aplastic anemia.

The chain couples TRBV14 to TRBJ2-5; 14 nucleotides line up with TRBD2. Germline values: CDR1 SGHDN, CDR2 FVKESK. This CDR3 has 17 amino acids. Unmatched junction bases numbered 7, after V lost 2 bases and J lost 5 bases. CDR3 coding DNA: TGTGCCAGCAGCCAACAGACTAGCGGGGGGGCGGGGGAGACCCAGTACTTC. Translating gives CASSQQTSGGAGETQYF.

The chain uses TRBV9 and TRBJ2-5; possibly TRBD1 for D (5 bases). CDR3 size: 13 residues. Looked up from germline, CDR1 is SGDLS and CDR2 is YYNGEE. The V gene lost 4 bases and the J gene lost 5 bases, with 12 bases spanning the gap. The CDR3 is CASSPSGRETQYF. CDR3 DNA: TGTGCCAGCAGCCCCTCAGGGCGGGAGACCCAGTACTTC. The variable domain in full, completed from reference TRBV9 and TRBJ2-5, reads DSGVTQTPKHLITATGQRVTLRCSPRSGDLSVYWYQQSLDQGLQFLIQYYNGEERAKGNILERFSAQQFPDLHSELNLSSLELGDSALYFCASSPSGRETQYFGPGTRLLVL.